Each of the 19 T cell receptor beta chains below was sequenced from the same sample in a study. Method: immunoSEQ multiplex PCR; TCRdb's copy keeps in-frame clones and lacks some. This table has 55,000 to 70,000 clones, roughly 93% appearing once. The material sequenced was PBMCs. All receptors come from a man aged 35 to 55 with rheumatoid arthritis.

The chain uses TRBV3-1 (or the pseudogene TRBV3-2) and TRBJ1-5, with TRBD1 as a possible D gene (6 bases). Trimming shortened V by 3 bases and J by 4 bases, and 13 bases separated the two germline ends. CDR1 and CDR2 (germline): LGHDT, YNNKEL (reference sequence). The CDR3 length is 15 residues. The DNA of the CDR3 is TGTGCCAGCAGCCAGAGGGGGAATGCGAATCAGCCCCAGCATTTT. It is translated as CASSQRGNANQPQHF.

The CDR3 reads CASSLRGGQQGKIYGYTF. CDR3 in DNA: TGTGCCAGCAGCTTAAGGGGAGGGCAACAGGGGAAGATCTATGGCTACACCTTC. This chain joins TRBV7-3 and TRBJ1-2, with 7 bases lining up with TRBD1. Germline V gene lookup returns CDR1 SGHTA and CDR2 FQGTGA. The CDR3 is 18 residues long. Trimming at V came to 1 base and at J to 4 bases, leaving 15 bases not matched to a gene.

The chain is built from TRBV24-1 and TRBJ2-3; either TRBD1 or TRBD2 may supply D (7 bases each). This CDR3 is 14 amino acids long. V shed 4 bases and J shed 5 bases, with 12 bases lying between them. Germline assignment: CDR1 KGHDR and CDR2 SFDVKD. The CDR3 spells CATSESGGGDTQYF. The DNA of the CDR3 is TGTGCCACCAGTGAGTCAGGGGGGGGAGATACGCAGTATTTT.

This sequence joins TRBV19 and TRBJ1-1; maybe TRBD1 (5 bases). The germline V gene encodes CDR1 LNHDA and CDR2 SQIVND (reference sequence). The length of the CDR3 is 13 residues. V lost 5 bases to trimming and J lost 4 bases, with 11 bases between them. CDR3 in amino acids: CASSGSGGTEAFF. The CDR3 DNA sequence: TGTGCCAGTAGTGGCAGTGGGGGCACTGAAGCTTTCTTT.

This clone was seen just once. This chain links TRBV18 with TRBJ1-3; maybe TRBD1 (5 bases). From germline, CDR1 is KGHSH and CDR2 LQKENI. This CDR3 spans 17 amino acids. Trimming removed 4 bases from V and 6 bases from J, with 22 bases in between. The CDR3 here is CASSRPLFRELENTIYF. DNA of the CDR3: TGTGCCAGCTCACGTCCGCTGTTCAGGGAGCTCGAAAACACCATATATTTT.

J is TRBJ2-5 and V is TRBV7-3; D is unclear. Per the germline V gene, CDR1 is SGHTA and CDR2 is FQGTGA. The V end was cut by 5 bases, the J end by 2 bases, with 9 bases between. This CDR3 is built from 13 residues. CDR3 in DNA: TGTGCCAGCAGCCAAGCCCCGCAAGAGACCCAGTACTTC. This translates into CASSQAPQETQYF.

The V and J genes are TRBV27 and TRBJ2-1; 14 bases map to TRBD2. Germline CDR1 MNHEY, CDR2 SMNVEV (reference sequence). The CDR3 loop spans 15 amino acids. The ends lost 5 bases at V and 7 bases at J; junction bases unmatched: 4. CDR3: CASSPGTSGSNEQFF. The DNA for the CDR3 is TGTGCCAGCAGTCCGGGGACTAGCGGGAGTAATGAGCAGTTCTTC.

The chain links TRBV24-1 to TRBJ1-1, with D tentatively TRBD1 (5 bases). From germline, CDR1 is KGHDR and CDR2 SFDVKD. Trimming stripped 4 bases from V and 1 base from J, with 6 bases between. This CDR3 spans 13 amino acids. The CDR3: CATSDDRNTEAFF. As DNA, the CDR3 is TGTGCCACCAGTGACGACAGGAACACTGAAGCTTTCTTT.

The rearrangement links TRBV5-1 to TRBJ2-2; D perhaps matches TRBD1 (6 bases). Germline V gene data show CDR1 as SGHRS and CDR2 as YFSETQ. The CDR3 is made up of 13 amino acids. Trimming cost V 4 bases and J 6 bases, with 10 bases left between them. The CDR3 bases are TGCGCCAGCAGCGTTACAGGGTCCGGGGAGCTGTTTTTT. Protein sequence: CASSVTGSGELFF. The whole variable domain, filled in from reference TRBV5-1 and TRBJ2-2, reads KAGVTQTPRYLIKTRGQQVTLSCSPISGHRSVSWYQQTPGQGLQFLFEYFSETQRNKGNFPGRFSGRQFSNSRSEMNVSTLELGDSALYLCASSVTGSGELFFGEGSRLTVL.

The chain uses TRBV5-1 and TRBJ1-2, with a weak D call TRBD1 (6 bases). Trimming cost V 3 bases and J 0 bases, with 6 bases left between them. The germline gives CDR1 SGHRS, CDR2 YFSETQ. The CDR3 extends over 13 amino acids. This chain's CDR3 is CASSWTANYGYTF. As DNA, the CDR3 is TGCGCCAGCAGCTGGACAGCTAACTATGGCTACACCTTC.

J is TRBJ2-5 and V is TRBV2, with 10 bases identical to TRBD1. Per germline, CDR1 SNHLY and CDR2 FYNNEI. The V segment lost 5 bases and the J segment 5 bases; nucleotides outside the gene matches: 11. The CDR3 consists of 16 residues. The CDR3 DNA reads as TGTGCCAGCAGTTTACATCGACAGGGGGCGGGGGAGACCCAGTACTTC. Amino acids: CASSLHRQGAGETQYF.

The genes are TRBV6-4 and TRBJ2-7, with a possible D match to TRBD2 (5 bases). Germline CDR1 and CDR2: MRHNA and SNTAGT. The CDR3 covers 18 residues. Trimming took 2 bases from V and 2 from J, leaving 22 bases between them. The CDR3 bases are TGTGCCAGCAGTGACGAAATGGGAATCGGGATCCCGCCCTACGAGCAGTACTTC. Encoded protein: CASSDEMGIGIPPYEQYF.

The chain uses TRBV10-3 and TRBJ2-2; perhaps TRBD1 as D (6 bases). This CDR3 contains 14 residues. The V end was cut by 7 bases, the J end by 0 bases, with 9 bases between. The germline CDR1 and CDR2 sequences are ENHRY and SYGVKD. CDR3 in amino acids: CAINGQSNTGELFF. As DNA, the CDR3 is TGTGCCATCAACGGACAGTCGAACACCGGGGAGCTGTTTTTT.

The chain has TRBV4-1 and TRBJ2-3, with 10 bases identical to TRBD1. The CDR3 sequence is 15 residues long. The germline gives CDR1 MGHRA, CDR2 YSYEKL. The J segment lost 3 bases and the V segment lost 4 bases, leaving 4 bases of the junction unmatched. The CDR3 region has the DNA TGCGCCAGCAGCCTCAGGGACAGGGGAACAGATACGCAGTATTTT. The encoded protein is CASSLRDRGTDTQYF.

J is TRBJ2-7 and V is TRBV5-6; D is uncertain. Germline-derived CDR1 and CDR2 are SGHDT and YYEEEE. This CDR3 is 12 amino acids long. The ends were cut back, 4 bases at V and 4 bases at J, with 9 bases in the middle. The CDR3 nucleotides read TGTGCCAGCAGCGATACACCGTACGAGCAGTACTTC. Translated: CASSDTPYEQYF.

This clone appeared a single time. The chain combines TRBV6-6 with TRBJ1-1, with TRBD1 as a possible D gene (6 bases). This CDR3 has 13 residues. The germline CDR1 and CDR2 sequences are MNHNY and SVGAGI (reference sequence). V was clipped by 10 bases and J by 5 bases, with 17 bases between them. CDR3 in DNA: TGTGCCACGATCGGTCAGGGGAAAACTGAAGCTTTCTTT. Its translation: CATIGQGKTEAFF.

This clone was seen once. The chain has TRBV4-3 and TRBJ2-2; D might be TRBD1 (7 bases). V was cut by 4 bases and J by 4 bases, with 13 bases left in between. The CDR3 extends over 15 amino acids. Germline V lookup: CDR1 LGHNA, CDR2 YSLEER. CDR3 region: CASSPRQGGTGELFF. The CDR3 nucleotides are TGCGCCAGCAGCCCCCGGCAGGGGGGCACCGGGGAGCTGTTTTTT.

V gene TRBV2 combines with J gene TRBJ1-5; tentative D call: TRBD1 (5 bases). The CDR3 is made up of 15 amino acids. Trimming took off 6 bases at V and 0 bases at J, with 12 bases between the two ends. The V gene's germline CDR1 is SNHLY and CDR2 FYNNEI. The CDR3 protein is CASSAEQDSNQPQHF. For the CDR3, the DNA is TGTGCCAGCAGCGCGGAACAGGATAGCAATCAGCCCCAGCATTTT.

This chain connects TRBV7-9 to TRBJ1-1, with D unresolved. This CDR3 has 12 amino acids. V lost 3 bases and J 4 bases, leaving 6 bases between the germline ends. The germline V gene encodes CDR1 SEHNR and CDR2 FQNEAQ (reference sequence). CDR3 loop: CASSFLGTEAFF. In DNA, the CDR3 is TGTGCCAGCAGCTTTCTGGGCACTGAAGCTTTCTTT.